The entry that follows covers one T cell receptor (beta chain) sequence. Regarding treatment: roughly 19 received Ad26.COV2.S at low or high dose, single or two shots; about 5 received placebo; per-sample allocation not given. Sampling occurred on day 63 after the first vaccine or placebo injection. TCRdb's table, derived via immunoSEQ multiplex PCR, lists solely in-frame clones and lacks some. The top ten clones hold approximately 1.5% of a sample with roughly 700,000 clones, more than 70% of them seen once. The sample belongs to a study of Ad26.COV2.S vaccination and SARS-CoV-2 variants. This CDR3 contains 16 residues. Germline values: CDR1 SGHRS, CDR2 YFSETQ. The ends were cut back, 4 bases at V and 0 bases at J, with 14 bases in the middle.

The sequencing used peripheral blood, collected in a trial of Ad26.COV2.S vaccine versus placebo. V usage is TRBV5-1 and J usage is TRBJ2-4; D is perhaps TRBD1 (6 bases). The clonotype originates from a person aged 18-60 years who received the Ad26.COV2.S COVID-19 vaccine or a placebo. The CDR3 loop is CASSPGQRLAKNIQYF. In DNA form, the CDR3 reads TGCGCCAGCAGCCCAGGACAGAGACTAGCCAAAAACATTCAGTACTTC.